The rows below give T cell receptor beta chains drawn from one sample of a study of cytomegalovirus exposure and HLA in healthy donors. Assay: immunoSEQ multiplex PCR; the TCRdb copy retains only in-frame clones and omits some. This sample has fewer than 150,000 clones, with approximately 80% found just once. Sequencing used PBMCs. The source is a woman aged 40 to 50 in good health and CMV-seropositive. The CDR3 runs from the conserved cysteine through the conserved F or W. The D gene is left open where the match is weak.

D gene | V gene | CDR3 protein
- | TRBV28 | CASSSPPKSDGYTF
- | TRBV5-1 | CASNSGYGYGYTF
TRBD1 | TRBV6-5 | CASSFGQGPHYF
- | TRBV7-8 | CASSGWLAVAGEQYF
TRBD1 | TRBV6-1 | CASSVGQGAAGANVLTF
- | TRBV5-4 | CASSLAGSRYYEQYF
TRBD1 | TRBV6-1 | CASSQDRADEQYF
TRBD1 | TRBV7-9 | CASSLKDRGLNEQFF
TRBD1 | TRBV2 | CASSRDRNTEAFF
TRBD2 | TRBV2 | CASKGLGNPQYF
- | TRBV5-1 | CASSLVTGDQETQYF
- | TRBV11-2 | CASSLGGPGMYPDTQYF
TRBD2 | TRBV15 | CATSIPGTASGRADTQYF
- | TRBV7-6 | CASSLEVSWGTSLGETQYF
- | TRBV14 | CASSQAGAPYNEQFF
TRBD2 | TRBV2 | CASRGGLAGESTQYF
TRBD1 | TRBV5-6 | CASSLRQGLEGYTF
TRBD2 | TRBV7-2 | CASSSIGTSGVEQYF
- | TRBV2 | CASSVSPQASRYGYTF
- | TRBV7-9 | CASSLYSGENEQFF
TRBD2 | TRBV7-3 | CASSLMAGGNYNEQFF
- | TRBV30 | CAWSVLSGHEAFF
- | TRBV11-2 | CASSWGVAATYEQYF
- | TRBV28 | CASSFIDYEQYF
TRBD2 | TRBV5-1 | CASSRGGLAPQETQYF
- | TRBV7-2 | CARSGGVVYEQYF
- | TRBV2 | CASRQNGYTF
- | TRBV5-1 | CASSLVGDWIGELFF
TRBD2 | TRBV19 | CASSRGGYEQYF
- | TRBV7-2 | CASSFSSRPSETQYF
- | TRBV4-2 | CASSQDNRADYNEQFF
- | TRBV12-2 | CASRPCYEQYF
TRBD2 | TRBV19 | CASSTRLAGGETQYF
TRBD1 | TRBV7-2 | CASSLGQVGNEQFF
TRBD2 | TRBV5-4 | CASSLGTSVYNEQFF
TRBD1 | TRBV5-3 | CARSPRGPDYEQYF
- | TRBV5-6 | CASPYPPGPQETQYF